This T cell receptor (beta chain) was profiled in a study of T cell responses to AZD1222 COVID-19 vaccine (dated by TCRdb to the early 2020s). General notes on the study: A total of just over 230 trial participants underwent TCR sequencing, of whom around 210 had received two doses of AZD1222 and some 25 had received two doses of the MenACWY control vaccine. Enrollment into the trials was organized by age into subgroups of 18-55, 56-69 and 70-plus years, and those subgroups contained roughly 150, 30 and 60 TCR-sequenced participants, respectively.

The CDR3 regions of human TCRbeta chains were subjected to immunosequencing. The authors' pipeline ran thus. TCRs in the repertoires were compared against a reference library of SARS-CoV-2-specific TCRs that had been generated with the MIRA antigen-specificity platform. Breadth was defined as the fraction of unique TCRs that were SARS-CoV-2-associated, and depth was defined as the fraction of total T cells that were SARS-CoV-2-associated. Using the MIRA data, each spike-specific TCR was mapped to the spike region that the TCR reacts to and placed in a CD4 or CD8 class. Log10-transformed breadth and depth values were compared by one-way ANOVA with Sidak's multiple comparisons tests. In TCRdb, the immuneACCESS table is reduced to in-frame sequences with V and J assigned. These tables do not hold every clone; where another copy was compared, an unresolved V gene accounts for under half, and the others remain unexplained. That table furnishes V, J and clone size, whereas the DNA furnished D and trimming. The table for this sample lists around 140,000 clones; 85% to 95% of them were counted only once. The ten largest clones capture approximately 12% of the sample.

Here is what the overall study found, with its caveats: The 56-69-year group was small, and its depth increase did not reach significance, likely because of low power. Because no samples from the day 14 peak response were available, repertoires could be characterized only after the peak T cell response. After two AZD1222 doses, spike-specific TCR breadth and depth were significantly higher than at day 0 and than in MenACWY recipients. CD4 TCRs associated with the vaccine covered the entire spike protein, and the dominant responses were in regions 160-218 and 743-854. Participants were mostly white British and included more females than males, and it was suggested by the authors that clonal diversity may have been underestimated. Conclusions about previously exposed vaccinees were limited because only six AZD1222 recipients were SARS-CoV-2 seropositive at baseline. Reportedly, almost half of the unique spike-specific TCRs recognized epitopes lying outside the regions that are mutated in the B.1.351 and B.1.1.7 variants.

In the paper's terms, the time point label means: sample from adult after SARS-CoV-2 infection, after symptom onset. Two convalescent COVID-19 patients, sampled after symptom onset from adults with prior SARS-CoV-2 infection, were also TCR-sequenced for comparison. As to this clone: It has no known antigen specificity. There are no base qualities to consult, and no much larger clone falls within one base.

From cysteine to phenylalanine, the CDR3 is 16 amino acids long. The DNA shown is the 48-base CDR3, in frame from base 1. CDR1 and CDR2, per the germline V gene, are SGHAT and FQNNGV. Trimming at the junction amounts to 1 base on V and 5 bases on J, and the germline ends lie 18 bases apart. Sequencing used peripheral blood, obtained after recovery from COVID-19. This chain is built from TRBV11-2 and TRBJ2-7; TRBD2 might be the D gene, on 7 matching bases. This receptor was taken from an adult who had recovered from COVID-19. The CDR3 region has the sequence CASSLVKGGGPHEQYF. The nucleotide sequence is TGTGCCAGCAGCTTAGTTAAGGGGGGAGGGCCCCACGAGCAGTACTTC.